This T cell receptor (beta chain) was retrieved from a study of blood T cells in healthy people across ages. Together with a sample-barcoded 5' primer, a J-beta primer mix was included in a second PCR lasting 7 to 11 cycles. Via MiXCR, TCRdb re-called the 5' RACE reads, giving one row per CDR3 protein. Of under 750,000 distinct CDR3 sequences in the sample, 40% to 50% are singletons; the top ten hold around 23%. CDR1 and CDR2 (germline): SQVTM, ANQGSEA. The CDR3 covers 13 residues. V was cut by 6 bases and J by 0 bases, with 12 bases left in between. Overall study findings and caveats: Without sorted subsets, naive and antigen-experienced compartments could not be conclusively compared. A strong correlation was found between TCR beta diversity and the percentage of naive T cells. Among T cells, TCR beta diversity per million cells dropped roughly linearly as age rose.

This clonotype showed up just a few times. Its antigen is unidentified. This clonotype was sampled from a man aged 80 or over in good health. The rearrangement joins TRBV29-1 to TRBJ2-7, with a tentative D call TRBD1 (6 bases). Sequenced sample: blood. CDR3 loop: CSVRGEPSYEQYF. CDR3 nucleotides: TGCAGCGTCAGGGGAGAACCCTCCTACGAGCAGTACTTC.